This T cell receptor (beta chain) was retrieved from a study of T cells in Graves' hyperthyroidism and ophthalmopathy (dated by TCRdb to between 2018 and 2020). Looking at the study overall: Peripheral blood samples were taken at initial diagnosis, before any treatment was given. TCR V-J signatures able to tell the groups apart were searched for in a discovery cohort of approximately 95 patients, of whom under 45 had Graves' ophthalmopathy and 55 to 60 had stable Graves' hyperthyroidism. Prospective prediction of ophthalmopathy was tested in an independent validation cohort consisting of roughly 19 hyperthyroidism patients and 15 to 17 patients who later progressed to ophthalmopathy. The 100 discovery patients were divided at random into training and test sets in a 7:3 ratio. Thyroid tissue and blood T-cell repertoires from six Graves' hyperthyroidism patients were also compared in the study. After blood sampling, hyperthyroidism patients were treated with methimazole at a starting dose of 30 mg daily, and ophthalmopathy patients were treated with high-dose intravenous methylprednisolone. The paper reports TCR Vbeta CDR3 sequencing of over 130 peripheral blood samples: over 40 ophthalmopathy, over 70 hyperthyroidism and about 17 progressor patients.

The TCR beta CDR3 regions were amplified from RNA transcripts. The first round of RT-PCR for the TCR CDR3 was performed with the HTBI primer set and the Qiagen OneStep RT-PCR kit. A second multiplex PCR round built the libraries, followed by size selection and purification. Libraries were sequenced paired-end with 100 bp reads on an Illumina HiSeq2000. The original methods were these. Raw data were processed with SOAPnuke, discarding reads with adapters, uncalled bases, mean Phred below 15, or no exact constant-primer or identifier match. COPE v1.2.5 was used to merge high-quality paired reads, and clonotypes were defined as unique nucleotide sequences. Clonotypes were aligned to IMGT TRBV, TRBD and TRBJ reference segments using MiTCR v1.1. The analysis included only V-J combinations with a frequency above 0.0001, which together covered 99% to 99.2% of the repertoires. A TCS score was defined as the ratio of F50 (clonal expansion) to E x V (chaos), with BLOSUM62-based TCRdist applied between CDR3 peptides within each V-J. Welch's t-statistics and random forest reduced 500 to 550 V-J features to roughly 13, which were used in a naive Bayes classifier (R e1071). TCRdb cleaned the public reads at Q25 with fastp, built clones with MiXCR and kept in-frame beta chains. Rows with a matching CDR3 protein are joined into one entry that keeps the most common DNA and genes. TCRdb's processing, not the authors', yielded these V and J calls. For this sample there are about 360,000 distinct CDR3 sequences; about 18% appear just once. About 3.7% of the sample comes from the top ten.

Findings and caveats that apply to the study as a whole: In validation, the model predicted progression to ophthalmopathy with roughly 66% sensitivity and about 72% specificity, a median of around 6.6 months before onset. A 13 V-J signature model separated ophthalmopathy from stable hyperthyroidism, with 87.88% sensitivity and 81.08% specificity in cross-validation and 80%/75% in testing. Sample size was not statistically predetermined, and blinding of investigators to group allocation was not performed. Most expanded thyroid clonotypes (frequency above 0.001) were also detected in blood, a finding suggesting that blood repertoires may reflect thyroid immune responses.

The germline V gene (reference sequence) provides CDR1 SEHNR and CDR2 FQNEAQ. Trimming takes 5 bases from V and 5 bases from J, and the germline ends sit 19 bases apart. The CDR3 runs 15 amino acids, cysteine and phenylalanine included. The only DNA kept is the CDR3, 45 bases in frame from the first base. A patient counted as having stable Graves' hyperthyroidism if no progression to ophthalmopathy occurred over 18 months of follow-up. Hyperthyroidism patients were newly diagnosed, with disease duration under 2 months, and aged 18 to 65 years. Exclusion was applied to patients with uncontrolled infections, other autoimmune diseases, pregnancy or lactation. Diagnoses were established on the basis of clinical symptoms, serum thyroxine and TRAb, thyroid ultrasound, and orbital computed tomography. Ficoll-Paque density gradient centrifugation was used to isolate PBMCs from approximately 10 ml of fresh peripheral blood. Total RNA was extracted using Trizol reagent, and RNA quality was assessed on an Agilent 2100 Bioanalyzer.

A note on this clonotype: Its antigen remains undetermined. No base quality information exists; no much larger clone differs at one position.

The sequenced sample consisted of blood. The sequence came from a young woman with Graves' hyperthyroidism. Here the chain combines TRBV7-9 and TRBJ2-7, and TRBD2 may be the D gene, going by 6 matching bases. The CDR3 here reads CASSPRAGYHHEQYF. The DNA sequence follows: TGTGCCAGCAGCCCTCGGGCGGGGTATCACCACGAGCAGTACTTC.